The next 27 T cell receptor beta chains were all read from a single sample in a study of long-term antiretroviral therapy in people with HIV. At the survey level, the v3.0 immunoSEQ assay was run. Generated by immunoSEQ multiplex PCR, the TCRdb table keeps only in-frame clones and is missing some. Of about 38,000 clones listed, 65% to 90% are singletons. Material: unsorted PBMCs, obtained 1.5 years after starting antiretroviral therapy. The origin of the receptors is a man aged 18 to 30 with HIV.

Only one count was recorded for this clone. Here the CDR3 reads CASSISGRGFINQPQHF. CDR3 DNA sequence: TGTGCCAGTAGTATAAGCGGCAGGGGGTTTATCAATCAGCCCCAGCATTTT. The chain is built from TRBV19 and TRBJ1-5, with 7 nucleotides matching TRBD1. V was clipped by 2 bases and J by 3 bases; unmatched bases: 10. CDR1 LNHDA and CDR2 SQIVND come from the germline V gene (reference sequence). The CDR3 has 17 residues.

V is TRBV5-6 and J is TRBJ1-1, with unresolved D. Germline V CDR1 and CDR2: SGHDT, YYEEEE. The CDR3 extends over 12 amino acids. Trimming left V 4 bases short and J 4 bases short, with 8 bases between. The CDR3 DNA reads as TGTGCCAGCAGCCGGGGTTCCACTGAAGCTTTCTTT. Protein: CASSRGSTEAFF.

The chain has TRBV9 and TRBJ1-5, with D maybe TRBD1 (5 bases). This CDR3 region has 14 residues. V lost 3 bases and J lost 3, with 10 bases in between. Germline V gene sequence: CDR1 SGDLS, CDR2 YYNGEE. The chain's CDR3 is CASSAGTLNQPQHF. The CDR3 bases are TGTGCCAGCAGCGCCGGGACTCTCAATCAGCCCCAGCATTTT.

V gene TRBV5-1 combines with J gene TRBJ2-7; no firm D call. CDR1 and CDR2 from the germline V gene are SGHRS and YFSETQ. This CDR3 contains 14 residues. V lost 0 bases to trimming and J lost 2 bases, with 9 bases between them. In nucleotides, the CDR3 is TGCGCCAGCAGCTTGGACGTCGGAACCTACGAGCAGTACTTC. Amino acids: CASSLDVGTYEQYF.

The chain couples TRBV27 to TRBJ2-1, with D possibly called TRBD1 or TRBD2 (5 bases each). The CDR3 runs to 18 residues. Germline CDR1 is MNHEY and CDR2 is SMNVEV (reference sequence). Deletions cut 7 bases from V and 3 bases from J, with 25 bases between. The chain's CDR3 is CASTIKAPGPIYYNEQFF. The CDR3 coding sequence is TGTGCCAGCACCATAAAGGCGCCGGGACCCATATACTACAATGAGCAGTTCTTC.

This chain connects TRBV27 to TRBJ1-1; 8 bases agree with TRBD1. This CDR3 is built from 16 residues. V dropped 3 bases and J dropped 0; count of bases not matched to a gene: 6. Germline CDR1 and CDR2: MNHEY and SMNVEV (reference sequence). CDR3 in DNA: TGTGCCAGCAGTTTTCGACAGGGGAGGATGAACACTGAAGCTTTCTTT. The encoded protein is CASSFRQGRMNTEAFF.

The rearrangement joins TRBV9 to TRBJ1-1, with 8 bases that match TRBD1. The ends lost 3 bases at V and 4 bases at J; junction bases unmatched: 2. CDR3 length equals 13 residues. Germline-derived CDR1 and CDR2 are SGDLS and YYNGEE. The chain's CDR3 is CASSGTGRTEAFF. In DNA, the CDR3 is TGTGCCAGCAGCGGGACAGGGCGCACTGAAGCTTTCTTT.

The V and J genes are TRBV27 and TRBJ2-2; possibly TRBD2 for D (6 bases). V was trimmed by 3 bases and J by 3 bases, leaving 17 bases between them. This CDR3 region has 17 residues. The germline CDR1 and CDR2 sequences are MNHEY and SMNVEV (reference sequence). CDR3 residues: CASSFTGYERDTGELFF. In nucleotides, the CDR3 is TGTGCCAGCAGTTTCACGGGTTATGAGCGGGACACCGGGGAGCTGTTTTTT.

CDR3 in amino acids: CAWSSMETQYF. The CDR3 DNA is TGTGCCTGGAGCTCCATGGAGACCCAGTACTTC. The chain couples TRBV30 to TRBJ2-5; D is unresolved. This CDR3 has 11 amino acids. Germline V CDR1 and CDR2: GTSNPN, SVGIG (reference sequence). V was cut by 3 bases and J by 5 bases, with 7 bases left in between.

The chain links TRBV19 to TRBJ2-5; D possibly uses TRBD1 or TRBD2 (5 bases each). Germline CDR1 and CDR2: LNHDA and SQIVND (reference sequence). Trimming took 4 bases from V and 5 from J, leaving 20 bases between them. There are 16 residues in the CDR3. DNA for the CDR3: TGTGCCAGTAGTAAACGAAGACAGTTAACGGGGGAGACCCAGTACTTC. Residues: CASSKRRQLTGETQYF.

This sequence joins TRBV10-1 and TRBJ2-1; maybe TRBD1 (6 bases). The CDR3 has 16 residues. Germline lookup yields CDR1 WNHNN and CDR2 SYGVQD (reference sequence). V lost 5 bases to trimming and J lost 1 base, with 15 bases between them. In DNA form, the CDR3 reads TGCGCCAGCAGTAGGACCAGGGGCGAGTCCTACAATGAGCAGTTCTTC. Its translation: CASSRTRGESYNEQFF.

The V call is TRBV7-9, the J call TRBJ2-5, with unresolved D. Germline values: CDR1 SEHNR, CDR2 FQNEAQ (reference sequence). With 5 bases removed from V and 5 bases from J, the gap between germline ends came to 21 bases. The CDR3 has 16 amino acids. For the CDR3, the DNA is TGTGCCAGCAGCCCTCTTAGTGAGATCCAAGGGGAGACCCAGTACTTC. It encodes CASSPLSEIQGETQYF.

This chain connects TRBV13 to TRBJ2-7; no clear D. This CDR3 is built from 14 residues. V lost 5 bases to trimming and J lost 4 bases, with 15 bases between them. CDR1 and CDR2 from the germline V gene are PRHDT and FYEKMQ (reference sequence). CDR3: CASSIRSFQYEQYF. The CDR3 DNA reads TGTGCCAGCAGCATACGGAGTTTTCAGTACGAGCAGTACTTC.

This chain uses TRBV19 with TRBJ2-7; 11 bases agree with TRBD2. The CDR3 is 14 residues long. Germline lookup yields CDR1 LNHDA and CDR2 SQIVND (reference sequence). Trimming cost V 7 bases and J 3 bases; bases outside gene matches: 5. The CDR3: CASTTSGGVYEQYF. The CDR3 region has the DNA TGTGCCAGTACCACTAGCGGGGGAGTCTACGAGCAGTACTTC.

This clone was found a few times. The gene calls are TRBV4-3 and TRBJ1-3; the D is unclear. The germline V gene encodes CDR1 LGHNA and CDR2 YSLEER. V lost 0 bases to trimming and J lost 1 base, with 7 bases between them. The CDR3 runs to 15 residues. The CDR3 nucleotides read TGCGCCAGCAGCCAAGATAAGGCATCTGGAAACACCATATATTTT. Translated, it gives CASSQDKASGNTIYF.

The chain combines TRBV29-1 with TRBJ2-3; TRBD2 aligns across 16 bases. J was trimmed by 5 bases and V by 6 bases; bases with no gene match: 14. The CDR3 is 18 amino acids. Germline V gene lookup returns CDR1 SQVTM and CDR2 ANQGSEA. This chain's CDR3 is CSVQAGLAGGRGKDTQYF. The CDR3, as DNA: TGCAGCGTCCAGGCGGGACTAGCGGGAGGGAGAGGAAAAGATACGCAGTATTTT.

The chain has TRBV6-5 and TRBJ2-7; the D is unclear. The V gene lost 7 bases and the J gene lost 0 bases, with 13 bases spanning the gap. The CDR3 extends over 14 amino acids. Germline CDR1 MNHEY, CDR2 SVGAGI. The CDR3 is CASTSITNSYEQYF. The CDR3 coding sequence is TGTGCCAGCACCTCCATAACGAACTCCTACGAGCAGTACTTC.

The chain employs TRBV15 and TRBJ2-3; D remains ambiguous. Germline V gives CDR1 LNHNV, CDR2 YYDKDF (reference sequence). V lost 1 base to trimming and J lost 3 bases, with 11 bases between them. The CDR3 is 15 amino acids. The CDR3 nucleotides are TGTGCCACCAGCAGAGTTCGTTCAAAAACAGATACGCAGTATTTT. Translating it yields CATSRVRSKTDTQYF.

This chain connects TRBV7-9 to TRBJ2-5; D gene unclear. V shed 1 base and J shed 2 bases, with 8 bases lying between them. CDR3 size: 14 residues. Germline CDR1 reads SEHNR; CDR2 reads FQNEAQ (reference sequence). The CDR3 reads CASSLVELQETQYF. As DNA, the CDR3 is TGTGCCAGCAGCTTAGTAGAGTTACAAGAGACCCAGTACTTC.

The V gene is TRBV29-1, the J gene TRBJ2-7; tentative D call: TRBD2 (5 bases). Germline V lookup: CDR1 SQVTM, CDR2 ANQGSEA. This CDR3 is built from 11 residues. V was cut by 6 bases and J by 7 bases, with 13 bases left in between. Here the CDR3 DNA reads TGCAGCGTCGACATCTCGGGGGAGCAGTACTTC. It specifies CSVDISGEQYF.

The rearrangement links TRBV18 to TRBJ2-6; tentatively, D is TRBD2 (6 bases). Germline values: CDR1 KGHSH, CDR2 LQKENI. With 6 bases removed from V and 4 bases from J, the gap between germline ends came to 19 bases. There are 17 residues in the CDR3. The CDR3 DNA is TGTGCCAGCTCCCCCCAGGCAGCGGGTTTAGGGGCCAACGTCCTGACTTTC. Protein: CASSPQAAGLGANVLTF.

This clone has only one observation. V usage is TRBV18 and J usage is TRBJ2-2; D gene ambiguous. V was pared by 1 base and J by 1 base, with 7 bases between. The germline gives CDR1 KGHSH, CDR2 LQKENI. CDR3 size: 15 residues. DNA of the CDR3: TGTGCCAGCTCACCACGCACCTTGAACACCGGGGAGCTGTTTTTT. Residues: CASSPRTLNTGELFF.

The chain joins TRBV9 to TRBJ2-7; TRBD1 matches 8 bases. Per the germline V gene, CDR1 is SGDLS and CDR2 is YYNGEE. This CDR3 spans 15 amino acids. V lost 0 bases, J lost 5 bases, and 7 bases stayed unmatched. For the CDR3, the DNA is TGTGCCAGCAGCGTAGCAGGACAGGGATTACACGAGCAGTACTTC. This gives the protein CASSVAGQGLHEQYF.

The J gene is TRBJ2-2, the V gene TRBV2; D might be TRBD1 (5 bases). Trimming pared 6 bases from V and 5 bases from J, leaving 10 bases between. The CDR3 sequence is 13 residues long. The V gene's germline CDR1 is SNHLY and CDR2 FYNNEI. CDR3 nucleotide sequence: TGTGCCAGCAGAGGACAAGTAACCGGGGAGCTGTTTTTT. It encodes CASRGQVTGELFF. Full variable domain (outside the CDR3, taken from reference TRBV2 and TRBJ2-2): EPEVTQTPSHQVTQMGQEVILRCVPISNHLYFYWYRQILGQKVEFLVSFYNNEISEKSEIFDDQFSVERPDGSNFTLKIRSTKLEDSAMYFCASRGQVTGELFFGEGSRLTVL.

The table lists this clone with a few counts. CDR3 sequence reads: CASSFVGTGELFF. The CDR3 DNA reads TGTGCCAGCAGTTTTGTAGGCACCGGGGAGCTGTTTTTT. V is TRBV27 and J is TRBJ2-2; D gene ambiguous. This CDR3 contains 13 residues. V was pared by 3 bases and J by 4 bases, with 6 bases between. Looked up from germline, CDR1 is MNHEY and CDR2 is SMNVEV (reference sequence).

This chain joins TRBV13 and TRBJ2-7, with 11 bases matching TRBD1. The CDR3 runs to 14 residues. J was trimmed by 3 bases and V by 5 bases; bases with no gene match: 3. The V gene's germline CDR1 is PRHDT and CDR2 FYEKMQ (reference sequence). In DNA form, the CDR3 reads TGTGCCAGCAGCCCCGGGACAGGGGGCTACGAGCAGTACTTC. This gives the protein CASSPGTGGYEQYF.

This sequence joins TRBV6-5 and TRBJ2-5, with TRBD2 as a possible D gene (7 bases). The CDR3 extends over 15 amino acids. With 6 bases removed from V and 8 bases from J, the gap between germline ends came to 22 bases. Germline CDR1 is MNHEY and CDR2 is SVGAGI. CDR3 loop: CASSSLAEGGNTQYF. The CDR3 DNA reads TGTGCCAGCAGCTCCCTAGCGGAGGGGGGGAATACCCAGTACTTC.